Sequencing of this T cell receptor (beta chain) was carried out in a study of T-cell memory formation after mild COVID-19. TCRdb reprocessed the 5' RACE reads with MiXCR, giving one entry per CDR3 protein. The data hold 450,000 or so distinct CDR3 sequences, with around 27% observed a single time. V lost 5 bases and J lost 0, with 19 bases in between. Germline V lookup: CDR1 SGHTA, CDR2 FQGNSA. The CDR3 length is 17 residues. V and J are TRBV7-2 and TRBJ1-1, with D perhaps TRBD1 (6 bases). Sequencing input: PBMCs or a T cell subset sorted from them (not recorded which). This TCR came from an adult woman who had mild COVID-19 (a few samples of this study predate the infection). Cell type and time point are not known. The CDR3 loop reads CASSPRGAGEMNTEAFF. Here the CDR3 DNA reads TGTGCCAGCAGCCCGCGGGGGGCAGGGGAAATGAACACTGAAGCTTTCTTT.